One sample yielded the 9 T cell receptor beta chains listed below, sequenced in a study of blood T cell repertoires in COVID-19. Generated by immunoSEQ multiplex PCR, the TCRdb table keeps only in-frame clones and is missing some. The sample holds tens of thousands of clones, 65% to 85% seen once. Sequenced input: peripheral blood. These receptors all come from a man in his fifties with active COVID-19.

This clone was seen a few times. This chain uses TRBV4-1 with TRBJ2-3, with D possibly TRBD2 on 5 matching bases. Trimming cost V 0 bases and J 1 base, with 11 bases left between them. Germline V gene data show CDR1 as MGHRA and CDR2 as YSYEKL. This CDR3 spans 16 amino acids. The CDR3 reads CASSQEREWGTDTQYF. Here the CDR3 DNA reads TGCGCCAGCAGCCAAGAGAGGGAATGGGGCACAGATACGCAGTATTTT.

The CDR3 bases are TGTGCCAGCAGCGGACTAGCGGGGTCCCAAGAGACCCAGTACTTC. Residues: CASSGLAGSQETQYF. V gene TRBV2 combines with J gene TRBJ2-5, with 12 nucleotides matching TRBD2. Germline assignment: CDR1 SNHLY and CDR2 FYNNEI. J was trimmed by 1 base and V by 6 bases; bases with no gene match: 3. The CDR3 runs 15 residues. The full variable domain, rest sourced from reference TRBV2 and TRBJ2-5, is EPEVTQTPSHQVTQMGQEVILRCVPISNHLYFYWYRQILGQKVEFLVSFYNNEISEKSEIFDDQFSVERPDGSNFTLKIRSTKLEDSAMYFCASSGLAGSQETQYFGPGTRLLVL.

The chain combines TRBV27 with TRBJ1-2, with a tentative D call TRBD1 (6 bases). The CDR3 runs to 16 residues. The V gene lost 4 bases and the J gene lost 5 bases, with 20 bases spanning the gap. The germline CDR1 and CDR2 sequences are MNHEY and SMNVEV (reference sequence). The chain's CDR3 is CASSSNGYREPYGYTF. The CDR3 bases are TGTGCCAGCAGTTCTAATGGGTACAGGGAACCATATGGCTACACCTTC.

The J gene is TRBJ2-3, the V gene TRBV10-1; perhaps TRBD2 as D (6 bases). V was cut by 4 bases and J by 10 bases, with 18 bases left in between. The CDR3 length is 14 residues. Germline V gene lookup returns CDR1 WNHNN and CDR2 SYGVQD (reference sequence). The CDR3 loop is CASSGTGVAASQYF. The CDR3 region has the DNA TGCGCCAGCAGTGGAACGGGGGTGGCAGCGTCGCAGTATTTT.

The V gene is TRBV4-1, the J gene TRBJ2-1, with D tentatively TRBD2 (5 bases). The CDR3 has 12 residues. Germline V gives CDR1 MGHRA, CDR2 YSYEKL. The ends were cut back, 4 bases at V and 8 bases at J, with 9 bases in the middle. The CDR3 DNA follows: TGCGCCAGCAGCCGCTATAGCGATGAGCAGTTCTTC. The encoded protein is CASSRYSDEQFF.

The chain combines TRBV4-3 with TRBJ1-5; D call uncertain. Germline-derived CDR1 and CDR2 are LGHNA and YSLEER. CDR3 length: 15 amino acids. V gave up 1 base and J gave up 9 bases, with 16 bases separating them. The CDR3: CASSQAIRENGPQHF. CDR3 in DNA: TGCGCCAGCAGCCAAGCCATTCGGGAAAATGGGCCCCAGCATTTT.

This clone was seen a handful of times. The chain is built from TRBV6-2 or TRBV6-3 and TRBJ2-5; the D gene is possibly TRBD2 (5 bases). The CDR3 sequence is 15 residues long. V was cut by 0 bases and J by 7 bases, with 15 bases left in between. The germline gives CDR1 MNHEY, CDR2 SVGEGT. CDR3: CASSYSKDSTGTQYF. The CDR3 DNA follows: TGTGCCAGCAGTTACTCGAAGGACTCCACCGGGACCCAGTACTTC.

The genes are TRBV27 and TRBJ2-7; TRBD1 is a possible D gene (8 bases). V was shortened by 4 bases and J by 4 bases, with 14 bases between the two germline ends. The CDR3 consists of 14 residues. The germline V gene has CDR1 MNHEY and CDR2 SMNVEV (reference sequence). The CDR3 DNA reads TGTGCCAGCAGTTCGGACAGGGAGGGATACGAGCAGTACTTC. It specifies CASSSDREGYEQYF.

The CDR3 DNA is TGTGCCAGCAGTTATGACAGAAATAATTCACCCCTCCACTTT. Its translation: CASSYDRNNSPLHF. J is TRBJ1-6 and V is TRBV27; the D gene is possibly TRBD1 (5 bases). The ends were cut back, 4 bases at V and 5 bases at J, with 9 bases in the middle. This CDR3 is 14 amino acids long. CDR1 and CDR2 from the germline V gene are MNHEY and SMNVEV (reference sequence).